These T cell receptor beta chains were read from a single sample in a study of blood T cells in healthy people across ages. TCRdb analysed the 5' RACE reads with MiXCR anew, one entry per CDR3 protein. The table lists fewer than 1,200,000 distinct CDR3 sequences, less than 25% of them singletons. The sample was also reused in another study, on T cells of mothers and their children.

The sequenced material came from blood. The receptors stem from a girl aged 2 to 9 in good health. Both conserved end residues are part of each CDR3.

TRBV20-1	.	CSATSTSGAPEQFF
TRBV29-1	TRBJ2-7	CSVEWAHEQYF
TRBV6-5	TRBJ2-5	CASSQTSGSTGTQYF
TRBV6-5	TRBJ1-4	CASGLTANEKLFF
TRBV3-1	TRBJ2-5	CASRGDYQETQYF
TRBV4-3	TRBJ1-5	CAGSQDRQPNQPQHF
TRBV4-2	TRBJ2-7	CASSQAGGQLDEQYF
TRBV5-6	TRBJ1-2	CASSLAQYGYTF
TRBV6-1	TRBJ2-7	CASSPSGTSGSSYEQYF
TRBV6-5	TRBJ1-6	CASSYPPYRAPNSPLHF
TRBV3-1	TRBJ2-5	CASSPHRLAEIYQETQYF
TRBV5-1	TRBJ2-2	CASSLDPSGNTGELFF
TRBV7-9	TRBJ2-7	CASSLSFVSGLDEQYF
TRBV6-1	TRBJ2-3	CASSTTSGSTDTQYF
TRBV29-1	TRBJ2-2	CSVAREPNTGELFF
TRBV28	.	CASSATGTVYNEQFF
TRBV29-1	TRBJ2-1	CSVLPRAFENEQFF
TRBV6-1	TRBJ2-1	CASSPRTTGRRNEQFF
TRBV5-1	TRBJ1-6	CAGSLDLPGPLHF
TRBV28	TRBJ2-3	CASSRQTGPGNTQYF
TRBV29-1	TRBJ1-2	CSVELSRYNYGYTF
TRBV29-1	TRBJ1-1	CSVEAEFRVAFF
TRBV10-3	.	CAISETHRGGYEQYF
TRBV25-1	.	CASSEWGDGPYEQYF
TRBV25-1	.	CASAPLGLAGGAYNEQFF
TRBV28	TRBJ2-7	CASSLSGTVTSFEQYF
TRBV6-6	TRBJ2-7	CASSRRDPYEQYF
TRBV5-1	TRBJ2-7	CASSLGLAYGIDEQYF
TRBV10-3	.	CAISEGASYEQYF
TRBV12-3/TRBV12-4	TRBJ2-7	CASSSSQYEQYF
TRBV6-5	TRBJ2-3	CASSYSRASGPSTDTQYF
TRBV7-9	TRBJ2-2	CASSGRDRDTGELFF
TRBV28	TRBJ2-2	CASSFDPQGAGELFF
TRBV19	TRBJ2-5	CASKLGEDKTQYF
TRBV28	TRBJ2-3	CASSMEGLVYGTDTQYF
TRBV7-9	TRBJ2-5	CASSLVRGSRETQYF
TRBV7-2	TRBJ2-2	CASSPREELFF
TRBV7-9	TRBJ1-4	CASSLSSSGEKLLF
TRBV29-1	TRBJ1-2	CSVRGDRGRLSYGYTF
TRBV7-6	TRBJ2-5	CASSHRQGLETQYF
TRBV4-1	TRBJ1-1	CASSQDSDGATEAFF
TRBV12-5	TRBJ2-4	CASGSARDTPIQYF
TRBV5-1	TRBJ1-1	CASRKGIFAFF
TRBV12-3/TRBV12-4	TRBJ2-4	CASSLRTSGGADTKNIQCF
TRBV7-9	TRBJ2-6	CASSLPEGYRANVLTF
TRBV5-1	TRBJ2-1	CASSLDWTSGGRTYNEQFF
TRBV29-1	TRBJ2-2	CSVEGLAGSNTGEPFF
TRBV28	TRBJ1-1	CATRRNTEAFF
TRBV3-1	TRBJ2-7	CASSQELGQPSYEQYF
TRBV3-1	.	CASNQGGVAYEQYF
TRBV20-1	TRBJ2-7	CSAGDLLSYEQYF
TRBV4-1	TRBJ2-1	CASSQELAGYNEQFF
TRBV12-3/TRBV12-4	TRBJ2-4	CASSSRPSGLWAKNIQYF
TRBV29-1	TRBJ1-3	CSVEVRGRGRNTIYF
TRBV12-3/TRBV12-4	TRBJ2-7	CASSDTGQIYEQYF